This entry describes one T cell receptor beta chain. The data originate from a study of blood T cell repertoires in COVID-19. Overall study: Acute and convalescent COVID-19 samples came from the United States, Italy and Spain. The cDNA or gDNA used as material had been derived from T cells, B-cell-depleted T cells, or PBMCs.

Study processing details: Counts of nucleated cells, estimated from reference gene primer amplification, were obtained. Libraries were prepared by immunoSEQ multiplex PCR; TCRdb keeps only in-frame clonotypes and omits some of them. Clone size and V and J calls were adopted from that table, with D and trimming inferred from the DNA. The repertoire consists of approximately 170,000 clones, with roughly 81% occurring once and the leading ten covering roughly 8%. Germline CDR1 reads SGHTA; CDR2 reads FQGNSA. The CDR3 has 13 amino acids. V was clipped by 5 bases and J by 8 bases, with 15 bases between them.

The V gene is TRBV7-2, the J gene TRBJ1-2; D ambiguous. Sequenced input: peripheral blood. The TCR was taken from a man between 35 and 55 years old who had recovered from COVID-19. In DNA, the CDR3 is TGTGCCAGCAGCCTAGAGACTGGAGGGGGCTACACCTTC. It yields the protein CASSLETGGGYTF. The full variable domain, in which reference TRBV7-2 and TRBJ1-2 provide the parts outside the CDR3, is GAGVSQSPSNKVTEKGKDVELRCDPISGHTALYWYRQSLGQGLEFLIYFQGNSAPDKSGLPSDRFSAERTGGSVSTLTIQRTQQEDSAVYLCASSLETGGGYTFGSGTRLTVV.